This T cell receptor (beta chain) was sequenced during a study of naive and memory T cell subsets. An equimolar mix of two oligonucleotides served as the beta constant-region primer for TRBC1 and TRBC2. The ligated cDNA underwent four PCR rounds using SP2 and nested alpha and beta constant-region primers. In TCRdb, the UMI-ligation and nested PCR reads were re-called with MiXCR into one record per CDR3 protein. The sample has more than 25,000 distinct CDR3 sequences; roughly 10% are singletons. The V end lost 0 bases, the J end lost 6 bases, and 27 bases lay between the germline ends. The CDR3 runs 18 residues. Germline CDR1 reads DFQATT; CDR2 reads SNEGSKA (reference sequence). Comment on this clonotype: Antigen unknown.

Whole-study results and caveats: Between naive and memory subsets, TCR abundance power law exponents differed.

CD45RA-CD27- cells were effector memory; CD45RA+CD27- cells were EMRA. The sample consisted of effector memory CD4+ T cells from blood. Noted subset: effector memory, CD45RA- CD27-. This chain links TRBV20-1 with TRBJ2-7; no definite D call. The source is a human donor in good health. CDR3 DNA: TGCAGTGCTAGAGATCTATCCGGGTTTCGCCTTTCGTCAGGCGAGCAGTACTTC. This translates into CSARDLSGFRLSSGEQYF.